These T cell receptor beta chains were read from a single sample in a study of blood T cell repertoires in COVID-19. The data were produced by immunoSEQ multiplex PCR, yet TCRdb's version contains in-frame clones alone and is incomplete. The table includes about 150,000 clones, roughly four fifths detected once. Sequences were obtained from peripheral blood. Receptors originate from a human donor with acute or convalescent COVID-19. The donor label of this sample is uncertain. Both conserved end residues are trimmed from each CDR3. The order of the fields is clone size, D gene, V gene, J gene, CDR3 protein. The D gene is left open where the match is weak. Size tells how often a clone was seen (once, few, many) or the class of an expanded clone, and some rows leave it out.

clone_size: -
d_call: -
v_call: TRBV21-1
j_call: TRBJ1-2
cdr3_aa: ASSARGQGSYGYT

clone_size: -
d_call: -
v_call: TRBV25-1
j_call: TRBJ1-2
cdr3_aa: ASSETTNYGYT

clone_size: -
d_call: -
v_call: TRBV5-6
j_call: TRBJ2-7
cdr3_aa: ASSFSIKPYEQY

clone_size: -
d_call: TRBD1
v_call: TRBV2
j_call: TRBJ1-1
cdr3_aa: ASTSGGWTGNTEAF

clone_size: -
d_call: TRBD1
v_call: TRBV19
j_call: TRBJ1-2
cdr3_aa: ATDTGGAYDGYT

clone_size: once
d_call: TRBD1
v_call: TRBV15
j_call: TRBJ1-6
cdr3_aa: ATSRGTGQGRSNSPLH

clone_size: -
d_call: -
v_call: TRBV27
j_call: TRBJ2-7
cdr3_aa: ASSLGGSTYEQY

clone_size: -
d_call: -
v_call: TRBV15
j_call: TRBJ1-4
cdr3_aa: ATSRGSRLFNEKLF

clone_size: -
d_call: -
v_call: TRBV12-3/TRBV12-4
j_call: TRBJ1-5
cdr3_aa: ASSLSDNQPQH

clone_size: -
d_call: TRBD1
v_call: TRBV4-2
j_call: TRBJ2-7
cdr3_aa: ASSQGKGQPAEQY

clone_size: -
d_call: -
v_call: TRBV6-5
j_call: TRBJ1-1
cdr3_aa: ASSSDFIENTEAF

clone_size: -
d_call: -
v_call: TRBV30
j_call: TRBJ1-2
cdr3_aa: AWSVRGGAYGYT

clone_size: -
d_call: TRBD2
v_call: TRBV14
j_call: TRBJ2-5
cdr3_aa: ASSHRSGGLRETQY

clone_size: -
d_call: -
v_call: TRBV12-3/TRBV12-4
j_call: TRBJ2-2
cdr3_aa: ASSSYSTGELF

clone_size: -
d_call: TRBD1
v_call: TRBV18
j_call: TRBJ2-3
cdr3_aa: ASSPGTGSSTDTQY

clone_size: -
d_call: -
v_call: TRBV2
j_call: TRBJ1-2
cdr3_aa: ASNLQGYGYT

clone_size: -
d_call: -
v_call: TRBV5-1
j_call: TRBJ2-2
cdr3_aa: ASSLSGGQNTGELF

clone_size: once
d_call: -
v_call: TRBV18
j_call: TRBJ1-2
cdr3_aa: ASSPPTGIGEGYT

clone_size: -
d_call: -
v_call: TRBV11-1
j_call: TRBJ1-2
cdr3_aa: ASGARPNYYGYT

clone_size: once
d_call: -
v_call: TRBV27
j_call: TRBJ2-7
cdr3_aa: ASSSSGYEQY

clone_size: -
d_call: TRBD1
v_call: TRBV11-3
j_call: TRBJ2-7
cdr3_aa: ASSRTGRPYEQY

clone_size: -
d_call: TRBD1
v_call: TRBV5-1
j_call: TRBJ1-2
cdr3_aa: ASSRDRDGGYT

clone_size: -
d_call: TRBD1
v_call: TRBV5-1
j_call: TRBJ2-2
cdr3_aa: ASNPWTGSTGELF

clone_size: -
d_call: -
v_call: TRBV7-9
j_call: TRBJ2-5
cdr3_aa: ASSPRVSSWETQY

clone_size: -
d_call: -
v_call: TRBV24-1
j_call: TRBJ2-1
cdr3_aa: ATSQGKGEQF

clone_size: -
d_call: -
v_call: TRBV15
j_call: TRBJ1-1
cdr3_aa: ATSRDLLRGGTEAF

clone_size: -
d_call: -
v_call: TRBV2
j_call: TRBJ2-7
cdr3_aa: ASSEALRAAGEQY

clone_size: -
d_call: TRBD1
v_call: TRBV28
j_call: TRBJ1-2
cdr3_aa: ASRALRGGHYGYT

clone_size: -
d_call: -
v_call: TRBV19
j_call: TRBJ1-2
cdr3_aa: ASSTTVNYGYT

clone_size: -
d_call: TRBD1
v_call: TRBV5-1
j_call: TRBJ1-5
cdr3_aa: ASSFTGGNQPQH

clone_size: -
d_call: -
v_call: TRBV4-1
j_call: TRBJ2-2
cdr3_aa: ASRRGAGATGELF

clone_size: -
d_call: -
v_call: TRBV7-9
j_call: TRBJ1-3
cdr3_aa: ASRRDSDGNTIY

clone_size: -
d_call: TRBD1
v_call: TRBV9
j_call: TRBJ1-1
cdr3_aa: ASSVGSNRGQNTEAF

clone_size: -
d_call: -
v_call: TRBV6-1
j_call: TRBJ1-5
cdr3_aa: ASSEILPSNQPQH

clone_size: -
d_call: TRBD1
v_call: TRBV7-8
j_call: TRBJ1-4
cdr3_aa: ASSLAGTEGKLF

clone_size: -
d_call: TRBD1
v_call: TRBV19
j_call: TRBJ1-5
cdr3_aa: ASSTRTGRSNQPQH

clone_size: -
d_call: TRBD1
v_call: TRBV6-5
j_call: TRBJ1-2
cdr3_aa: ASRRQGDSYGYT

clone_size: -
d_call: -
v_call: TRBV6-6
j_call: TRBJ1-4
cdr3_aa: ASNHHQGEKLF

clone_size: few
d_call: -
v_call: TRBV19
j_call: TRBJ1-2
cdr3_aa: ASSLRGSGTPYYGYT

clone_size: -
d_call: -
v_call: TRBV7-9
j_call: TRBJ1-6
cdr3_aa: ASSSREVGVGSPLH

clone_size: -
d_call: TRBD2
v_call: TRBV7-9
j_call: TRBJ2-1
cdr3_aa: ASSTLAGGSQEQF

clone_size: few
d_call: -
v_call: TRBV5-1
j_call: TRBJ2-2
cdr3_aa: ASRVDPGAAGELF

clone_size: -
d_call: -
v_call: TRBV6-5
j_call: TRBJ1-6
cdr3_aa: ASSYARYNSPLH

clone_size: few
d_call: TRBD1
v_call: TRBV9
j_call: TRBJ1-2
cdr3_aa: ASSVSGGPEGYT

clone_size: -
d_call: TRBD1
v_call: TRBV27
j_call: TRBJ1-5
cdr3_aa: ASRRQGASNQPQH

clone_size: -
d_call: TRBD1
v_call: TRBV2
j_call: TRBJ2-7
cdr3_aa: ASSETRTGTAEQY

clone_size: -
d_call: -
v_call: TRBV2
j_call: TRBJ1-4
cdr3_aa: ASSESRVTNEKLF

clone_size: -
d_call: TRBD2
v_call: TRBV18
j_call: TRBJ2-1
cdr3_aa: ASSPGLAGGQNEQF

clone_size: -
d_call: -
v_call: TRBV6-5
j_call: TRBJ1-2
cdr3_aa: ASSLSGYGYT

clone_size: -
d_call: TRBD1
v_call: TRBV30
j_call: TRBJ1-1
cdr3_aa: AWSPSLGQGAF

clone_size: -
d_call: -
v_call: TRBV7-8
j_call: TRBJ2-3
cdr3_aa: ASSSQADTQY